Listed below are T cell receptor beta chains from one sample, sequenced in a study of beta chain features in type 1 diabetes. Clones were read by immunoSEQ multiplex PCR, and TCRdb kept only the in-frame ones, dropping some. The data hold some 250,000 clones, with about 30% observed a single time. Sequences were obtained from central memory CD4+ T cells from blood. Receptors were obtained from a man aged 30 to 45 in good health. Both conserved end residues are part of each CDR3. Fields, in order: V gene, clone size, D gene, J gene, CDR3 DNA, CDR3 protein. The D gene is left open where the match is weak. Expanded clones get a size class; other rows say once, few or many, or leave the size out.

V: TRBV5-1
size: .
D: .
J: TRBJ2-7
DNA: TGCGCCAGCAGCTTGGAAGGCAGATCCTCCTACGAGCAGTACTTC
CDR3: CASSLEGRSSYEQYF

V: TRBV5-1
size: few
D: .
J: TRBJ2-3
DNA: TGCGCCAGCAGCTCGGACCGCCCCACAGATACGCAGTATTTT
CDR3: CASSSDRPTDTQYF

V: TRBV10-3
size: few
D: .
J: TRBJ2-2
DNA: TGTGCCATCAGTAGTAATAGCCAGAACACCGGGGAGCTGTTTTTT
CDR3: CAISSNSQNTGELFF

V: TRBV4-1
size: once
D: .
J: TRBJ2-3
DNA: TGCGCCAGCAGCCAAGATAATAGGTTGTCGACGCAGTATTTT
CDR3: CASSQDNRLSTQYF

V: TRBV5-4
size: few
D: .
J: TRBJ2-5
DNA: TGTGCCAGCAGCTTGGGTGGGAGTGCGGAGACCCAGTACTTC
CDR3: CASSLGGSAETQYF

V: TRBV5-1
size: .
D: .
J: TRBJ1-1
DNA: TGCGCCAGCAGCCCCCTGGACATTAACACTGAAGCTTTCTTT
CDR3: CASSPLDINTEAFF

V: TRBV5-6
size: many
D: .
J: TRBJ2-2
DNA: TGTGCCAGCAGCTTGTCCGCCAGGCGGGACACCGGGGAGCTGTTTTTT
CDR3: CASSLSARRDTGELFF

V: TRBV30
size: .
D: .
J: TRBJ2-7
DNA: TGTGCCTGGAGTTTGTACGGGTACTCCTACGAGCAGTACTTC
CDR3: CAWSLYGYSYEQYF

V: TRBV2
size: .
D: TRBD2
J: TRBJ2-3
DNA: TGTGCCAGCAGCGGAGCGGGAGGATATACGCAGTATTTT
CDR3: CASSGAGGYTQYF

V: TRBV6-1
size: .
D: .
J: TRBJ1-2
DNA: TGTGCCAGCAGTACGGACCCTATGCGCTACACCTTC
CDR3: CASSTDPMRYTF

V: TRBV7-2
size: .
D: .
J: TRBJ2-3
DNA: TGTGCCAGCAGCGTAGACTTGGGGCGGGATACGCAGTATTTT
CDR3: CASSVDLGRDTQYF

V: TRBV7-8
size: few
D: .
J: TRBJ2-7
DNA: TGTGCCAGCAGCTTAGCGGTGGGGGACCGCGAGCAGTACTTC
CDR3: CASSLAVGDREQYF

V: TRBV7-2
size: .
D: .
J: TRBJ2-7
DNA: TGTGCCAGCAGCTTAGGCCCCCCGGAGGACGAGCAGTACTTC
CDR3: CASSLGPPEDEQYF

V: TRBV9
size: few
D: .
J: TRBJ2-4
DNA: TGTGCCAGCAGCGTAGATAGCATTCAGTACTTC
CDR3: CASSVDSIQYF

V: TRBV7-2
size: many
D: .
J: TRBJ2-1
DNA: TGTGCCAGCAGCTTAAGGGGTAGGGATGAGCAGTTCTTC
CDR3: CASSLRGRDEQFF

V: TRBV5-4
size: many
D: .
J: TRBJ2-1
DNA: TGTGCCAGCAGCTTGGAAGGCTCCTCCTACAATGAGCAGTTCTTC
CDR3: CASSLEGSSYNEQFF

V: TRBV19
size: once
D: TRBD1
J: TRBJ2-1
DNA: TGTGCCAGTAGTCCCCTTTTGGGACAGGGGCTCAATGAGCAGTTCTTC
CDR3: CASSPLLGQGLNEQFF

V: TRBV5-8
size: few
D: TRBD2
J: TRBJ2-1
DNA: TGTGCCAGCAGCTTGGGGGGGACTAGATCCCTCAATGAGCAGTTCTTC
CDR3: CASSLGGTRSLNEQFF

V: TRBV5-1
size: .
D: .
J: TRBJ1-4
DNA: TGCGCCAGCAGCTTGGCCCTCAATGAAAAACTGTTTTTT
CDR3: CASSLALNEKLFF

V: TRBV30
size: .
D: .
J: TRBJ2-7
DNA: TGTGCCTGGAGTGTACGGCTTTACGAGCAGTACTTC
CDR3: CAWSVRLYEQYF

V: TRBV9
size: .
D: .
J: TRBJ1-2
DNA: TGTGCCAGCAGCGTAGGGGGGACCTATGGCTACACCTTC
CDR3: CASSVGGTYGYTF

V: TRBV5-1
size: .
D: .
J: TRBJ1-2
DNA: TGCGCCAGCAGCCCCGACGACAGGAGAAACTATGGCTACACCTTC
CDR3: CASSPDDRRNYGYTF

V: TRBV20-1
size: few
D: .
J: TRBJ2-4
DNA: TGCAGTGCTAGAGATCTCTGGATGCACTTC
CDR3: CSARDLWMHF

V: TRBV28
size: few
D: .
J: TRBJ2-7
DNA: TGTGCCAGCAGTTTACCCCAGGTCTACGAGCAGTACTTC
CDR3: CASSLPQVYEQYF

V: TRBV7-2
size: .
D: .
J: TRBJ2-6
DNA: TGTGCCAGCATGCGTCAACAGGGAACTGGGGCCAACGTCCTGACTTTC
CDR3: CASMRQQGTGANVLTF

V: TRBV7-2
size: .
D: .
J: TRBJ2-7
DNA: TGTGCCAGCAGCCGGGACTACGAGCAGTACTTC
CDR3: CASSRDYEQYF